A single sample gave rise to the 17 T cell receptor beta chains below, sequenced in a study of shared clonotypes between healthy human individuals. Method: immunoSEQ multiplex PCR; TCRdb's copy keeps in-frame clones and lacks some. Of about 600,000 clones in the sample, around 77% were seen once. The specimen was PBMCs. Receptor source: a woman aged 40 to 50 in good health. Some clones in this sample may be carry-over from other donors' samples.

This rearrangement joins TRBV5-6 to TRBJ2-5; D unclear. Germline values: CDR1 SGHDT, CDR2 YYEEEE. The germline V and J ends were trimmed by 5 bases and 9 bases, with 17 bases remaining between them. The CDR3 totals 13 residues. The CDR3 region is CASRGTTGMAQYF. DNA for the CDR3: TGTGCCAGCAGGGGAACAACTGGGATGGCCCAGTACTTC.

The CDR3 loop is CASSYSFPQGTDTQYF. For the CDR3, the DNA is TGTGCCAGCAGTTACTCGTTTCCACAGGGCACAGATACGCAGTATTTT. This chain joins TRBV6-5 and TRBJ2-3; D is perhaps TRBD1 (5 bases). V shed 0 bases and J shed 1 base, with 11 bases lying between them. The V gene's germline CDR1 is MNHEY and CDR2 SVGAGI. The CDR3 spans 16 residues.

The J gene is TRBJ2-1, the V gene TRBV18, with TRBD2 identical over 13 bases. This CDR3 is built from 14 residues. With V trimmed by 6 bases and J by 7 bases, 3 bases remained unmatched. Germline V gives CDR1 KGHSH, CDR2 LQKENI. CDR3 sequence (DNA): TGTGCCAGCTCCCCGGGACTAGCGGGGAATGAGCAGTTCTTC. This codes for CASSPGLAGNEQFF.

The chain uses TRBV19 and TRBJ2-7; 9 bases fit TRBD2. This CDR3 is built from 16 residues. Germline-derived CDR1 and CDR2 are LNHDA and SQIVND (reference sequence). J was trimmed by 5 bases and V by 7 bases; bases with no gene match: 15. The CDR3: CASMRVAGDRYDEQYF. In DNA form, the CDR3 reads TGTGCCAGTATGCGGGTAGCGGGAGATCGGTACGACGAGCAGTACTTC.

This chain links TRBV28 with TRBJ1-5; 7 nucleotides match TRBD1. Germline V gives CDR1 MDHEN, CDR2 SYDVKM. Trimming took 3 bases from V and 5 from J; bases not matched to a gene: 13. The CDR3 extends over 17 amino acids. The CDR3 coding sequence is TGTGCCAGCAGTTTTCCCCCCCCAGACAGGGCGGATCAGCCCCAGCATTTT. This gives the protein CASSFPPPDRADQPQHF. Combining the CDR3 with reference TRBV28 and TRBJ1-5 gives the whole variable domain DVKVTQSSRYLVKRTGEKVFLECVQDMDHENMFWYRQDPGLGLRLIYFSYDVKMKEKGDIPEGYSVSREKKERFSLILESASTNQTSMYLCASSFPPPDRADQPQHFGDGTRLSIL.

The chain has TRBV7-9 and TRBJ1-4, with 9 bases matching TRBD1. The CDR3 loop spans 16 amino acids. Unmatched junction bases numbered 10, after V lost 5 bases and J lost 6 bases. Germline V lookup: CDR1 SEHNR, CDR2 FQNEAQ (reference sequence). CDR3 DNA: TGTGCCAGCAGCCCAGGACAGGGGTACGGAGATGAAAAACTGTTTTTT. Amino acids: CASSPGQGYGDEKLFF.

The rearrangement joins TRBV30 to TRBJ2-7; 10 bases are shared with TRBD2. Trimming cost V 5 bases and J 4 bases; bases outside gene matches: 14. CDR1 and CDR2 (germline): GTSNPN, SVGIG (reference sequence). This CDR3 is built from 16 residues. The CDR3 bases are TGTGCCTGGGGTAAAAGGGCTAGCGGGAGAGATTACGAGCAGTACTTC. Protein sequence: CAWGKRASGRDYEQYF.

This chain connects TRBV6-6 to TRBJ1-1, with D tentatively TRBD1 (5 bases). The CDR3 sequence is 14 residues long. CDR1 is MNHNY and CDR2 is SVGAGI in the germline V gene (reference sequence). Trimming cost V 2 bases and J 3 bases, with 10 bases left between them. The CDR3 spells CASSYQGRDTEAFF. CDR3 nucleotides: TGTGCCAGCAGTTACCAGGGAAGGGACACTGAAGCTTTCTTT.

The chain joins TRBV28 to TRBJ2-1; 8 nucleotides line up with TRBD2. The V and J ends lost 7 bases and 6 bases, in that order; junction bases with no gene match: 17. This CDR3 contains 17 residues. Germline CDR1 and CDR2: MDHEN and SYDVKM. CDR3 coding DNA: TGTGCCAGCAACCCCAGCGGGAGAGCCAAGGAGGTCAATGAGCAGTTCTTC. Amino acids: CASNPSGRAKEVNEQFF.

This clone was seen only a few times. The chain is built from TRBV30 and TRBJ2-3; D call uncertain. The germline CDR1 and CDR2 sequences are GTSNPN and SVGIG (reference sequence). CDR3 length: 13 amino acids. V lost 3 bases, J lost 7 bases, and 14 bases lay in between. The CDR3 loop reads CAWSLLVSHTQYF. The CDR3 nucleotides read TGTGCCTGGAGCTTGCTAGTAAGCCATACGCAGTATTTT.

The rearrangement links TRBV5-6 to TRBJ1-3; D is possibly TRBD1 (6 bases). This CDR3 contains 17 residues. Germline V gives CDR1 SGHDT, CDR2 YYEEEE. V lost 0 bases to trimming and J lost 0 bases, with 13 bases between them. In nucleotides, the CDR3 is TGTGCCAGCAGCTTGGATTCCCGGACAGCCTCTGGAAACACCATATATTTT. This gives the protein CASSLDSRTASGNTIYF.

This chain connects TRBV4-2 to TRBJ2-7; possible D gene TRBD2, 5 bases. V lost 0 bases to trimming and J lost 6 bases, with 9 bases between them. The CDR3 has 13 residues. Germline assignment: CDR1 LGHNA and CDR2 YNFKEQ. CDR3 region: CASSQDASSEQYF. The CDR3 DNA reads as TGTGCCAGCAGCCAAGACGCTAGCAGCGAGCAGTACTTC.

The chain links TRBV4-2 to TRBJ2-5; 9 positions match TRBD2. V trimming: 5 bases; J trimming: 0 bases; junction bases outside the gene matches: 4. The CDR3 covers 15 residues. Germline CDR1 LGHNA, CDR2 YNFKEQ. The CDR3, as DNA: TGTGCCAGCAGCTCTAGCGGGACGTACCAAGAGACCCAGTACTTC. Translation: CASSSSGTYQETQYF.

CDR3 amino acids: CASSLFPTGNTEAFF. The CDR3 DNA reads TGTGCCAGCAGCCTCTTTCCTACAGGGAACACTGAAGCTTTCTTT. This chain joins TRBV6-5 and TRBJ1-1, with D tentatively TRBD1 (5 bases). The length of the CDR3 is 15 residues. V lost 6 bases, J lost 1 base, and 15 bases lay in between. The germline V gene encodes CDR1 MNHEY and CDR2 SVGAGI.

The chain joins TRBV28 to TRBJ2-4; TRBD2 is a possible D gene (6 bases). Germline lookup yields CDR1 MDHEN and CDR2 SYDVKM. Trimming removed 3 bases from V and 3 bases from J, with 15 bases in between. The CDR3 is 16 residues long. The chain's CDR3 is CASSFQPGGGKNIQYF. The CDR3 bases are TGTGCCAGCAGTTTCCAACCTGGGGGAGGCAAAAACATTCAGTACTTC.

On this clone itself: A far bigger clonotype differs at one base, so this is likely a read error. Additional DNA sequences in this sample encode the identical CDR3. The chain recombines TRBV15 with TRBJ1-1; D gene unclear. The length of the CDR3 is 12 residues. The germline V gene encodes CDR1 LNHNV and CDR2 YYDKDF (reference sequence). CDR3 region: CATSKGYTEAFF. In DNA, the CDR3 is TGTGCCACCAGCAAGGGATACACTGAAGCTTTCTTC.

The rearrangement uses TRBV27 and TRBJ1-5; tentative D call: TRBD1 (5 bases). Germline assignment: CDR1 MNHEY and CDR2 SMNVEV (reference sequence). V was cut by 6 bases and J by 3 bases, with 15 bases left in between. The CDR3 totals 15 residues. CDR3 nucleotides: TGTGCCAGCAGGTTACGGGGGGAGTACAATCAGCCCCAGCATTTT. Translating gives CASRLRGEYNQPQHF.